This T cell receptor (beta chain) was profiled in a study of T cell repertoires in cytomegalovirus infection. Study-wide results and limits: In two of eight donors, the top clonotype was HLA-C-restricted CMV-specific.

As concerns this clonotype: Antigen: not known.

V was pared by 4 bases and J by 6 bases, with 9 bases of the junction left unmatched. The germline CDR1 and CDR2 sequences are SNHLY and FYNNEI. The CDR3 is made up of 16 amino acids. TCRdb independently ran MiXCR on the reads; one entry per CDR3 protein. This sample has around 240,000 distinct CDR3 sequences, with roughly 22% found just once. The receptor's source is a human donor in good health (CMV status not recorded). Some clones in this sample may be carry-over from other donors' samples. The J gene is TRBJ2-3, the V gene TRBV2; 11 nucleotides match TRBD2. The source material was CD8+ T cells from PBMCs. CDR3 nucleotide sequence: TGTGCCAGCAGTGGCGGTAGCGGGGGGGCTTGGGATACGCAGTATTTT. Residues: CASSGGSGGAWDTQYF.